The sequence of this TCR beta chain was determined in a study of T cell responses to AZD1222 COVID-19 vaccine. Study-level findings and limits: Rises in breadth and depth of Spike-specific TCRs came after two AZD1222 doses. Seropositive status at baseline applied to only a handful of AZD1222 recipients. The study found vaccine-associated CD4 TCRs spanning spike, dominant at 160-218 and 743-854. Researchers took repertoire samples only after the peak T cell response had come.

Only in-frame clones appear in the TCRdb table, and some are missing; sequencing was by immunoSEQ multiplex PCR. The profile shows 95,000 to 150,000 clones, under 95% of them singletons. A word on this clone: Antigen unknown.

V lost 3 bases, J lost 1 base, and 14 bases lay in between. CDR3 size: 17 residues. The germline V gene encodes CDR1 SGDLS and CDR2 YYNGEE. The source was peripheral blood, collected on day 0 of AZD1222 vaccination. The chain combines TRBV9 with TRBJ1-6; possibly TRBD1 for D (6 bases). The source is an adult in good health. The CDR3 DNA sequence: TGTGCCAGCAGCGCAAAGGGGGAGAGTTCCTATAATTCACCCCTCCACTTT. It is translated as CASSAKGESSYNSPLHF. The variable domain in full, with the rest retrieved from reference TRBV9 and TRBJ1-6, is DSGVTQTPKHLITATGQRVTLRCSPRSGDLSVYWYQQSLDQGLQFLIQYYNGEERAKGNILERFSAQQFPDLHSELNLSSLELGDSALYFCASSAKGESSYNSPLHFGNGTRLTVT.